A single sample gave rise to the 26 T cell receptor beta chains below, sequenced in a study of blood T cells in healthy people across ages. Sample-barcoded 5' priming and a J-beta primer mix drove a second PCR of roughly 7 to 11 cycles. MiXCR, run by TCRdb on the 5' RACE reads, gives a single entry per CDR3 protein. This table has about a million distinct CDR3 sequences, about 48% appearing once. The sequenced sample consisted of blood. The origin of the receptors is a man under 40 in good health.

CDR3 in amino acids: CASSSARSLRDEQFF. CDR3 in DNA: TGTGCCAGCAGCTCCGCTAGATCTCTCCGCGATGAGCAGTTCTTC. The rearrangement uses TRBV7-9 and TRBJ2-1, with unresolved D. The CDR3 spans 15 residues. CDR1 and CDR2 from the germline V gene are SEHNR and FQNEAQ (reference sequence). V was shortened by 4 bases and J by 8 bases, with 18 bases between the two germline ends.

This clonotype was observed a handful of times. V and J are TRBV20-1 and TRBJ2-7; a possible D gene is TRBD2 (7 bases). CDR1 and CDR2 (germline): DFQATT, SNEGSKA (reference sequence). V was pared by 3 bases and J by 4 bases, with 19 bases between. The length of the CDR3 is 15 residues. The CDR3 bases are TGCAGTGCTAGCAACGAATGGGGGGGCGCGTACGAGCAGTACTTC. Encoded protein: CSASNEWGGAYEQYF.

This clonotype was counted a few times. The V gene is TRBV2, the J gene TRBJ2-2, with a possible D match to TRBD1 (5 bases). Germline assignment: CDR1 SNHLY and CDR2 FYNNEI. The CDR3 is made up of 14 amino acids. The ends were cut back, 6 bases at V and 1 base at J, with 9 bases in the middle. The CDR3 DNA sequence: TGTGCCAGCAGATACCAGGGGAACACCGGGGAGCTGTTTTTT. Amino acid sequence: CASRYQGNTGELFF.

This clonotype was seen only a few times. The CDR3 coding sequence is TGTGCCAGCAGCGTGACCAGGAACGAGCAGTACTTC. It translates to CASSVTRNEQYF. The rearrangement uses TRBV5-8 and TRBJ2-7; D remains ambiguous. The CDR3 extends over 12 amino acids. Deletions cut 4 bases from V and 5 bases from J, with 10 bases between. The germline gives CDR1 SGHTS, CDR2 YDEGEE.

This clonotype was observed a few times. The chain uses TRBV9 and TRBJ2-1; 9 positions match TRBD2. Per the germline V gene, CDR1 is SGDLS and CDR2 is YYNGEE. The CDR3 is made up of 15 amino acids. J lost 7 bases, V lost 2 bases, and 7 bases had no gene match. CDR3 in amino acids: CASSVAGTSRNEQFF. CDR3 DNA: TGTGCCAGCAGCGTCGCCGGGACTAGCCGGAATGAGCAGTTCTTC.

Only one count was recorded for this clonotype. The gene calls are TRBV11-2 and TRBJ1-1; D call uncertain. Germline V lookup: CDR1 SGHAT, CDR2 FQNNGV. The CDR3 contains 15 residues. Trimming removed 5 bases at V and 4 bases at J, with 17 bases between. Here the CDR3 reads CASSLRGGESTEAFF. CDR3 in DNA: TGTGCCAGCAGCCTACGAGGCGGGGAAAGCACTGAAGCTTTCTTT.

V usage is TRBV20-1 and J usage is TRBJ1-5; D gene unclear. The ends were cut back, 8 bases at V and 4 bases at J, with 12 bases in the middle. Germline CDR1 is DFQATT and CDR2 is SNEGSKA (reference sequence). The CDR3 length is 12 residues. CDR3 bases: TGCAGTTACCGGGAGGGTAATCAGCCCCAGCATTTT. Residues: CSYREGNQPQHF.

This clonotype occurred a few times. In DNA form, the CDR3 reads TGTGCCAGCAGCCAAGTAATAGCTGGGGCCAACGTCCTGACTTTC. It yields the protein CASSQVIAGANVLTF. The rearrangement links TRBV3-1 to TRBJ2-6; D is ambiguous. The length of the CDR3 is 15 residues. Germline CDR1 is LGHDT and CDR2 is YNNKEL (reference sequence). The V end lost 1 base, the J end lost 2 bases, and 6 bases lay between the germline ends. Complete variable domain (other parts from reference TRBV3-1 and TRBJ2-6): DTAVSQTPKYLVTQMGNDKSIKCEQNLGHDTMYWYKQDSKKFLKIMFSYNNKELIINETVPNRFSPKSPDKAHLNLHINSLELGDSAVYFCASSQVIAGANVLTFGAGSRLTVL.

This clonotype was seen a handful of times. V gene TRBV29-1 combines with J gene TRBJ2-1; 10 bases line up with TRBD1. V lost 7 bases, J lost 9 bases, and 12 bases stayed unmatched. This CDR3 is 14 amino acids long. Germline V CDR1 and CDR2: SQVTM, ANQGSEA. This CDR3 reads CSARPGQGFSEQFF. DNA for the CDR3: TGCAGCGCCCGACCGGGACAGGGGTTTAGTGAGCAGTTCTTC.

Note on this clonotype: One base away lies a much larger clone, so this may be a sequencing read error. V usage is TRBV7-8 and J usage is TRBJ2-1; no reliable D call. The germline V gene encodes CDR1 SGHVS and CDR2 FQNEAQ. The CDR3 runs to 16 residues. Trimming removed 1 base at V and 9 bases at J, with 19 bases between. CDR3 coding DNA: TGTGCCAGCAGCTTAGGTCCCGACCCCATTTTTAGTGAGCAGTTCTTC. Its protein is CASSLGPDPIFSEQFF. Together with reference TRBV7-8 and TRBJ2-1, the CDR3 gives the full variable domain: GAGVSQSPRYKVAKRGQDVALRCDPISGHVSLFWYQQALGQGPEFLTYFQNEAQLDKSGLPSDRFFAERPEGSVSTLKIQRTQQEDSAVYLCASSLGPDPIFSEQFFGPGTRLTVL.

Only one count was recorded for this clonotype. The chain uses TRBV6-1 and TRBJ2-5; D possibly corresponds to TRBD1 (6 bases). The germline V gene encodes CDR1 MNHNS and CDR2 SASEGT. Trimming removed 5 bases at V and 11 bases at J, with 27 bases between. There are 16 residues in the CDR3. This CDR3 reads CASSLQGIVVGDEQYF. In DNA form, the CDR3 reads TGTGCCAGCAGTCTTCAGGGGATAGTTGTCGGCGATGAGCAGTACTTC.

V gene TRBV4-1 combines with J gene TRBJ2-1; a possible D gene is TRBD2 (6 bases). Germline V gives CDR1 MGHRA, CDR2 YSYEKL. This CDR3 spans 12 amino acids. Trimming removed 3 bases from V and 8 bases from J, with 8 bases in between. CDR3 DNA sequence: TGCGCCAGCAGCCACCAGCGGGATGAGCAGTTCTTC. Its protein is CASSHQRDEQFF.

The table lists this clonotype with a count of one. The chain has TRBV3-1 and TRBJ2-2; a possible D gene is TRBD2 (7 bases). Trimming removed 5 bases at V and 5 bases at J, with 12 bases between. Germline CDR1 reads LGHDT; CDR2 reads YNNKEL (reference sequence). The CDR3 consists of 14 residues. The CDR3 here is CASSNRGATGELFF. The CDR3, as DNA: TGTGCCAGCAGCAATCGGGGGGCGACCGGGGAGCTGTTTTTT.

V usage is TRBV6-5 and J usage is TRBJ2-2, with 9 nucleotides matching TRBD1. The J segment lost 5 bases and the V segment lost 6 bases, leaving 4 bases of the junction unmatched. The CDR3 extends over 14 amino acids. Germline values: CDR1 MNHEY, CDR2 SVGAGI. CDR3 protein: CASSHDRGTGELFF. CDR3 in DNA: TGTGCCAGCAGCCACGACAGGGGGACCGGGGAGCTGTTTTTT.

The chain combines TRBV7-2 with TRBJ1-3; 9 bases map to TRBD1. Germline loops: CDR1 SGHTA, CDR2 FQGNSA. The trim removed 5 bases at V and 7 bases at J, leaving 9 bases unmatched. The CDR3 loop spans 15 amino acids. The chain's CDR3 is CASSTLPGQGNTIYF. As DNA, the CDR3 is TGTGCCAGCAGCACCCTTCCGGGACAGGGTAACACCATATATTTT.

The gene calls are TRBV27 and TRBJ2-1; D is ambiguous. Germline CDR1 reads MNHEY; CDR2 reads SMNVEV (reference sequence). The germline V and J ends were trimmed by 5 bases and 2 bases, with 13 bases remaining between them. The CDR3 length is 15 residues. The CDR3 protein is CASSPRRSTYNEQFF. DNA for the CDR3: TGTGCCAGCAGTCCGCGCCGCAGCACCTACAATGAGCAGTTCTTC.

V is TRBV2 and J is TRBJ2-6, with TRBD1 matching 7 bases. V dropped 8 bases and J dropped 0; count of bases not matched to a gene: 7. This CDR3 has 16 amino acids. The germline gives CDR1 SNHLY, CDR2 FYNNEI. Written as DNA, the CDR3 is TGTGCCAGCTCATACTGGACAGGCTCTGGGGCCAACGTCCTGACTTTC. It encodes CASSYWTGSGANVLTF.

CDR3 residues: CASSQDVETDTQYF. The CDR3, as DNA: TGCGCCAGCAGCCAAGACGTTGAGACAGATACGCAGTATTTT. The chain recombines TRBV4-1 with TRBJ2-3, with D unresolved. The length of the CDR3 is 14 residues. V shed 0 bases and J shed 3 bases, with 7 bases lying between them. Germline V CDR1 and CDR2: MGHRA, YSYEKL.

The V and J genes are TRBV7-2 and TRBJ2-1; D may correspond to TRBD1 or TRBD2 (7 bases each). The J call could be wrong; TRBJ2-7 is a better fit for the DNA end. CDR1 is SGHTA, CDR2 FQGNSA, per germline. The CDR3 is 14 amino acids. The CDR3 DNA sequence: TGTGCCAGCAGTTTCGACAGGGACTACAATGAGCAGTACTTC. Protein product: CASSFDRDYNEQYF.

This sequence joins TRBV20-1 and TRBJ2-5; 11 bases agree with TRBD2. Germline trimming cut 4 bases from V and 5 bases from J; bases unmatched to any gene: 15. CDR3 size: 17 residues. Germline V CDR1 and CDR2: DFQATT, SNEGSKA (reference sequence). The CDR3 sequence: CSAMLRQLAGVLETQYF. CDR3 DNA sequence: TGCAGTGCTATGTTGCGCCAACTAGCGGGAGTATTGGAGACCCAGTACTTC.

This clonotype showed up just once. V usage is TRBV29-1 and J usage is TRBJ2-1, with D hard to call. Per the germline V gene, CDR1 is SQVTM and CDR2 is ANQGSEA. Trimming removed 0 bases from V and 0 bases from J, with 12 bases in between. This CDR3 has 16 residues. This chain's CDR3 is CSVEDPQRNSYNEQFF. CDR3 nucleotide sequence: TGCAGCGTTGAAGATCCCCAGCGAAACTCCTACAATGAGCAGTTCTTC.

The rearrangement uses TRBV24-1 and TRBJ2-1, with 7 positions matching TRBD1. The DNA end is a closer match to TRBJ2-7, so the J assignment may be wrong. CDR1 is KGHDR, CDR2 SFDVKD, per germline. The CDR3 consists of 15 residues. The CDR3 DNA reads as TGTGCCACCAGTGATGGGGACAGCTCCTACAATGAGCAGTACTTC. Translated, it gives CATSDGDSSYNEQYF.

This clonotype was detected only a few times. The chain is built from TRBV20-1 and TRBJ1-2; TRBD1 aligns across 8 bases. The V gene's germline CDR1 is DFQATT and CDR2 SNEGSKA (reference sequence). V lost 3 bases to trimming and J lost 5 bases; unmatched junction nucleotides: 2. CDR3 length equals 12 residues. This CDR3 is CSARDRAYGYTF. CDR3 DNA sequence: TGCAGTGCTAGGGACAGGGCATATGGCTACACCTTC.

This clonotype was observed once. The chain joins TRBV20-1 to TRBJ2-3; either TRBD1 or TRBD2 may supply D (6 bases each). Germline CDR1 is DFQATT and CDR2 is SNEGSKA (reference sequence). With 4 bases removed from V and 2 bases from J, the gap between germline ends came to 16 bases. The CDR3 loop spans 15 amino acids. In DNA, the CDR3 is TGCAGTGCTATCCCTGGTTGGGGGGCCACAGATACGCAGTATTTT. It translates to CSAIPGWGATDTQYF.

V gene TRBV3-1 combines with J gene TRBJ1-6; weak D call: TRBD1 (6 bases). CDR1 and CDR2 from the germline V gene are LGHDT and YNNKEL (reference sequence). V gave up 3 bases and J gave up 12 bases, with 15 bases separating them. This CDR3 has 14 residues. The CDR3 protein is CASSQRGGGGPLHF. CDR3 bases: TGTGCCAGCAGCCAGAGGGGAGGGGGGGGACCCCTCCACTTT.

This clonotype came up many times. The chain links TRBV4-3 to TRBJ2-5; D is uncertain. Trimming removed 0 bases from V and 3 bases from J, with 14 bases in between. There are 16 residues in the CDR3. Germline values: CDR1 LGHNA, CDR2 YSLEER. CDR3 residues: CASSQDSGSSKETQYF. The CDR3 coding sequence is TGCGCCAGCAGCCAAGATTCGGGCAGTTCTAAAGAGACCCAGTACTTC.